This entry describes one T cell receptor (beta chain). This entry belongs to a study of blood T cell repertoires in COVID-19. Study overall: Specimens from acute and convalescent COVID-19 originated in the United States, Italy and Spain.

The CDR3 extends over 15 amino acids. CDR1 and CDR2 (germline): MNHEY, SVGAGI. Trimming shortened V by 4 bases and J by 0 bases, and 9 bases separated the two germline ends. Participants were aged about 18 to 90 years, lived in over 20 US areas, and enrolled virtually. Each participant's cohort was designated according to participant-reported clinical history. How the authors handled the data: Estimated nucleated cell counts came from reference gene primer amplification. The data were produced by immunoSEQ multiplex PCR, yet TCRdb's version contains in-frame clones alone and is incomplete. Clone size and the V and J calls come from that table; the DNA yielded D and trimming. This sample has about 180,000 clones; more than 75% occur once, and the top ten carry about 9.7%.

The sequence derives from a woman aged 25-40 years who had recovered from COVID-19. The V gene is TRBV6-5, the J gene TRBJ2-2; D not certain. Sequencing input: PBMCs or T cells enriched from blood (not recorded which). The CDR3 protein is CASSFVQTNTGELFF. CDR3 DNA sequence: TGTGCCAGCAGTTTTGTACAGACGAACACCGGGGAGCTGTTTTTT.